This TCR beta chain is from a study of OX40 agonist ivuxolimab in advanced cancers. Only in-frame clones appear in the TCRdb table, and some are missing; sequencing was by immunoSEQ multiplex PCR. There are tens of thousands of clones in the sample; 86% occur only once, and 1.1% lies in the top ten. Germline values: CDR1 MDHEN, CDR2 SYDVKM. Trimming stripped 2 bases from V and 2 bases from J, with 10 bases between. CDR3 length equals 15 residues. The TCR comes from an adult with an advanced solid tumor such as melanoma, head and neck, liver or kidney cancer. The chain is built from TRBV28 and TRBJ1-5; maybe TRBD1 (6 bases). Sequenced material: CD4+ or CD8+ T cells sorted from blood, taken in a trial of the OX40 agonist ivuxolimab. The CDR3 DNA reads TGTGCCAGCAGTTTAAGAAACAGGGGCAATCAGCCCCAGCATTTT. Protein product: CASSLRNRGNQPQHF.